A selection of T cell receptor beta chains follows, all from one sample in a study of cytomegalovirus exposure and HLA in healthy donors. Sequencing was performed with immunoSEQ multiplex PCR; in TCRdb, only in-frame clones are kept and a portion is missing. The data hold 95,000 to 120,000 clones, with 70% to 90% observed a single time. Input material: PBMCs. All receptors derive from a woman aged 18-29 years in good health and CMV-seronegative. CDR3s include the opening cysteine and the closing phenylalanine or tryptophan.

v_call: TRBV15
j_call: TRBJ1-5
cdr3_aa: CATSSLGGVGNQPQHF

v_call: TRBV9
j_call: TRBJ1-2
cdr3_aa: CASSGQGRGYTF

v_call: TRBV27
j_call: TRBJ2-1
cdr3_aa: CASSSPGQEQFF

v_call: TRBV25-1
j_call: TRBJ2-5
cdr3_aa: CASSEYVDPTQYF

v_call: TRBV5-8
j_call: TRBJ2-7
cdr3_aa: CASRGTGHEQYF

v_call: TRBV9
j_call: TRBJ1-2
cdr3_aa: CASSFSPSQGVGGYTF

v_call: TRBV6-4
j_call: TRBJ2-1
cdr3_aa: CASSDSEGGGNEQFF

v_call: TRBV27
j_call: TRBJ2-7
cdr3_aa: CASSFGQGTSNEQYF

v_call: TRBV27
j_call: TRBJ2-5
cdr3_aa: CASSPRLVRETQYF

v_call: TRBV15
j_call: TRBJ2-1
cdr3_aa: CATSIWRGVSGWHNEQFF

v_call: TRBV10-1
j_call: TRBJ2-3
cdr3_aa: CASSEWTSGGLDTQYF

v_call: TRBV12-5
j_call: TRBJ1-3
cdr3_aa: CASGSQGAGNTIYF

v_call: TRBV6-5
j_call: TRBJ2-1
cdr3_aa: CASSGGGGGNEQFF

v_call: TRBV6-5
j_call: TRBJ2-3
cdr3_aa: CASSPSGAADTQYF

v_call: TRBV11-2
j_call: TRBJ2-7
cdr3_aa: CASSLATGVGTYEQYF

v_call: TRBV28
j_call: TRBJ1-4
cdr3_aa: CASSSSAGVEKLFF

v_call: TRBV25-1
j_call: TRBJ1-5
cdr3_aa: CASSEYGVNQPQHF

v_call: TRBV9
j_call: TRBJ1-4
cdr3_aa: CASSEKDRVMPEKLFF

v_call: TRBV18
j_call: TRBJ1-3
cdr3_aa: CASSPAASSGNTIYF

v_call: TRBV5-1
j_call: TRBJ2-7
cdr3_aa: CASSLGDRVYEQYF

v_call: TRBV18
j_call: TRBJ1-1
cdr3_aa: CASSSSQGATEAFF

v_call: TRBV7-2
j_call: TRBJ1-4
cdr3_aa: CASTQTAGINEKLFF

v_call: TRBV5-6
j_call: TRBJ1-4
cdr3_aa: CASSLADYQEKLFF

v_call: TRBV6-6
j_call: TRBJ1-4
cdr3_aa: CASSYSVSATNEKLFF

v_call: TRBV5-1
j_call: TRBJ2-2
cdr3_aa: CASSSGLAGGPNTGELFF

v_call: TRBV9
j_call: TRBJ2-1
cdr3_aa: CASSVGTGGPNEQFF

v_call: TRBV6-4
j_call: TRBJ2-3
cdr3_aa: CASSDSAGLTQYF

v_call: TRBV30
j_call: TRBJ2-2
cdr3_aa: CAWSSAGELFF

v_call: TRBV10-1
j_call: TRBJ1-5
cdr3_aa: CATSGGIYNQPQHF